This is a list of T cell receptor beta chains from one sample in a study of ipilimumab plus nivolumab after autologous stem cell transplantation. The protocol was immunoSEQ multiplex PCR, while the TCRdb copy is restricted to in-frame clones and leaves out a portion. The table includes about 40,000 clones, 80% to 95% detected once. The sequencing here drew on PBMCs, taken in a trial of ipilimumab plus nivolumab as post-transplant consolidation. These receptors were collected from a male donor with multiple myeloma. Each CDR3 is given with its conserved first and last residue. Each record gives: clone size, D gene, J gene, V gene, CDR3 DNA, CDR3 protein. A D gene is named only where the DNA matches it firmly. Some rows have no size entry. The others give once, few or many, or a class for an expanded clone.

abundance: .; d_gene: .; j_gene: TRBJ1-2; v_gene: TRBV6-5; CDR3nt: TGTGCCAGCAGCCCGGACAGCGGGGACTACACCTTC; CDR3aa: CASSPDSGDYTF
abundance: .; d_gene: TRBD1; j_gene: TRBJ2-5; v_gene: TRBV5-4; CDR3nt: TGTGCCAGCAGCTCACCGGGGGAACAGGGGGCTCGGACCCAGTACTTC; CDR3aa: CASSSPGEQGARTQYF
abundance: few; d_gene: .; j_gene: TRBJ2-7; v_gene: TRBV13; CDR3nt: TGTGCCAGCAGCTTAGGACTAACACCCTACGAGCAGTACTTC; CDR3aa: CASSLGLTPYEQYF
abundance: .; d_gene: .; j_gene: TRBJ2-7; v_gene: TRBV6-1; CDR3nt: TGTGCCAGCAGCAACTACGAGCAGTACTTC; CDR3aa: CASSNYEQYF
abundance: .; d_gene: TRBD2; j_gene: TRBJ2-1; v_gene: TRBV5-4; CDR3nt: TGTGCCAGCAGCTTAGCACTAGCGGGGGGCCCGATGGATGAGCAGTTCTTC; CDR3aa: CASSLALAGGPMDEQFF
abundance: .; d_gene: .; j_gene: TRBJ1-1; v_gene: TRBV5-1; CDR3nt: TGCGCCAGCAGCTTCATGGTTGCGAACACTGAAGCTTTCTTT; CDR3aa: CASSFMVANTEAFF
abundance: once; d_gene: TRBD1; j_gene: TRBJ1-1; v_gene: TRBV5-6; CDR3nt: TGTGCCAGCAGCGGGGGGACAGGGGGCGCCCGCCGTCACACTGAAGCTTTCTTT; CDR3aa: CASSGGTGGARRHTEAFF
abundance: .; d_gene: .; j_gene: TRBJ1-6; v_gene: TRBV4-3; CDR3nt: TGCGCCAGCAGCCAAGGGATCCTAGACTATAATTCACCCCTCCACTTT; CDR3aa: CASSQGILDYNSPLHF
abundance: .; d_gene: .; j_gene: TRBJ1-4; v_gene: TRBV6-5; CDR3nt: TGTGCCAGCAGTTACTCCAGCCGGGGCACTGAAAAACTGTTTTTT; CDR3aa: CASSYSSRGTEKLFF
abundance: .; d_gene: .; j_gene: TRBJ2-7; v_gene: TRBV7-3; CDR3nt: TGTGCCAGCAGCTTAAGTATAGACAGCCCCTCCTACGAGCAGTACTTC; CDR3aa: CASSLSIDSPSYEQYF
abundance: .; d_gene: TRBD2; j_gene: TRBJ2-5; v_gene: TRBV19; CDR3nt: TGTGCCACCTCCGGGACTAGCTTGAAAGAGACCCAGTACTTC; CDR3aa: CATSGTSLKETQYF
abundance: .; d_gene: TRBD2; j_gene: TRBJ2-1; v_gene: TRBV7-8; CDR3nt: TGTGCCAGCAGGCCACTAGCGGGAGGGCTCAGTGAGCAGTTCTTC; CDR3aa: CASRPLAGGLSEQFF
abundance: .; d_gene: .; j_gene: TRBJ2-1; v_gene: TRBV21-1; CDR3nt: TGTGCCAGCAGCAAGTATCAGGGGTTAGAGTCCTACAATGAGCAGTTCTTC; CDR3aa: CASSKYQGLESYNEQFF
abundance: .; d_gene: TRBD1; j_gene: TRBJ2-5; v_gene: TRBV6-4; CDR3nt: TGTGCCAGCAGTGACTCTACAGGGGGTGTGGAGACCCAGTACTTC; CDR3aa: CASSDSTGGVETQYF
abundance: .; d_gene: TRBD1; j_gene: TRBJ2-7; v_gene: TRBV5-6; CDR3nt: TGTGCCAGCAGCTTGAGCAGGGGGACCTACGAGCAGTACTTC; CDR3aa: CASSLSRGTYEQYF
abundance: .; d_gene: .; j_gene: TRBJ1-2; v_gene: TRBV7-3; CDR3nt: TGTGCCAGCAGCTTAGGAGGGGCAGCTAACTATGGCTACACCTTC; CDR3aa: CASSLGGAANYGYTF
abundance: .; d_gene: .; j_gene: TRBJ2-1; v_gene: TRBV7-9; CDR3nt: TGTGCCAGCAGTTTTTCGGGCCCGTCCTACAATGAGCAGTTCTTC; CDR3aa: CASSFSGPSYNEQFF
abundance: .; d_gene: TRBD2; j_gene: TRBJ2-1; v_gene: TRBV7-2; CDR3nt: TGTGCCAGCAGCTTAGCTCCTAGCGGGGGCCTCAATGAGCAGTTCTTC; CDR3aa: CASSLAPSGGLNEQFF
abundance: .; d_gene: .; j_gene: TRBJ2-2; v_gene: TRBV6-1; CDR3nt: TGTGCCAGCAGTGAAGTTGTGGCTGCCGGGGAGCTGTTTTTT; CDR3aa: CASSEVVAAGELFF
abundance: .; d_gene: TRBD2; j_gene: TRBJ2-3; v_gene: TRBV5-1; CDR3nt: TGCGCCAGCAGCTTGGAGATAGCGGGGGCAACAGATACGCAGTATTTT; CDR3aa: CASSLEIAGATDTQYF
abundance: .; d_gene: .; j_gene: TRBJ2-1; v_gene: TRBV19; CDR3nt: TGTGCCAGTAGGGAAACACACTTTTACAATGAGCAGTTCTTC; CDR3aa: CASRETHFYNEQFF
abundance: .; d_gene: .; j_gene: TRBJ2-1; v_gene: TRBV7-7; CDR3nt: TGTGCTAGCAGCCGCCAAGATCACAATGAGCAGTTCTTC; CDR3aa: CASSRQDHNEQFF
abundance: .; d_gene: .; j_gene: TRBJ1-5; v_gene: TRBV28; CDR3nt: TGTGCCAGCAGTTTACAGGTCAATCAGCCCCAGCATTTT; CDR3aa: CASSLQVNQPQHF
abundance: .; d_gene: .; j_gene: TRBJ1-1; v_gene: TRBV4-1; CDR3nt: TGCGCCAGCAGCCAAGTTGGAGGGCAGCTCGGTTCCGAAGCTTTCTTT; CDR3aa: CASSQVGGQLGSEAFF
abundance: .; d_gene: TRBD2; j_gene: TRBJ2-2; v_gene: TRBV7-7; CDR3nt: TGTGCCAGCAGCTTAAGATTCCCCGGGACTAGCGGAAACACCGGGGAGCTGTTTTTT; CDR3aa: CASSLRFPGTSGNTGELFF
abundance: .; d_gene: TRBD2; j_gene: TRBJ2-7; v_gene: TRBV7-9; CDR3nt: TGTGCCAGCAGCCCATCATTAGGGCTAGCGGGAAGCGAGCAGTACTTC; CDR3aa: CASSPSLGLAGSEQYF
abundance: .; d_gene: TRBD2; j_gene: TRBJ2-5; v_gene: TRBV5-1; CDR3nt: TGCGCCAGCAGCTCAGGACTAGCTTCAGAGACCCAGTACTTC; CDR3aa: CASSSGLASETQYF
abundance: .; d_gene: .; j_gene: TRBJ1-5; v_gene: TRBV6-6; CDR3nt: TGTGCCAGCAGAGAGGGGGACACCCGGCAGCCCCAGCATTTT; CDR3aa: CASREGDTRQPQHF
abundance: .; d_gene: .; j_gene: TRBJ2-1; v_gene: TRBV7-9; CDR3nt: TGTGCCAGCAGCCCATTGGGGCACCCCTACAATGAGCAGTTCTTC; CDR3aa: CASSPLGHPYNEQFF
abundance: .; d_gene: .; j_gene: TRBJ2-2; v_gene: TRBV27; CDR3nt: TGTGCCAGCAGTTTACCGTCCGGGGAGCTGTTTTTT; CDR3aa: CASSLPSGELFF
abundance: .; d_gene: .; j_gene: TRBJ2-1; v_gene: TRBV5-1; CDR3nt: TGCGCCAGCAGCTTGGCCGGCGGGGTTCCCAATGAGCAGTTCTTC; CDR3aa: CASSLAGGVPNEQFF
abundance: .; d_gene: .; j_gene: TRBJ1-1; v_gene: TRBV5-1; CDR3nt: TGCGCCAGCAGCTCCACAGGGTACGCTGAAGCTTTCTTT; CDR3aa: CASSSTGYAEAFF
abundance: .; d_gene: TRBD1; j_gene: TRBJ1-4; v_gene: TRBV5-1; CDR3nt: TGCGCCAGCAGCTGGGGGACAGCGGGGCCTGCTAATGAAAAACTGTTTTTT; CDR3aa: CASSWGTAGPANEKLFF
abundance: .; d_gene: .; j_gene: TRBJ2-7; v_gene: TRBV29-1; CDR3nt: TGCAGCGCCACAGATTACGAGCAGTACTTC; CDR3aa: CSATDYEQYF
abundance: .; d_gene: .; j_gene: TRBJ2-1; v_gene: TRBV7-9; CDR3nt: TGTGCCAGCAGTCTCGAGGAATCGGGCTACAATGAGCAGTTCTTC; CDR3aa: CASSLEESGYNEQFF
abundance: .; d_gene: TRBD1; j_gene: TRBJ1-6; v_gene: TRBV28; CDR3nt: TGTGCCAGCCTAACAGGGGATGGTTCACCCCTCCACTTT; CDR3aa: CASLTGDGSPLHF
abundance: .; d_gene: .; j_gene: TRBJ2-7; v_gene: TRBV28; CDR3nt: TGTGCCAGCACGTTATCGAACCGGGGGCAGCAGTACTTC; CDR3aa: CASTLSNRGQQYF
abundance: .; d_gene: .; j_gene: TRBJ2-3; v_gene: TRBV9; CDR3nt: TGTGCCAGCAGCGTAGCTTATAGCACAGATACGCAGTATTTT; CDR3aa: CASSVAYSTDTQYF
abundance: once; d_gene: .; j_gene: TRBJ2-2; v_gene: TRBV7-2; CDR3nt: TGTGCCAGCAGCTTAGATCCCTCCGGGGAGCTGTTTTTT; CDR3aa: CASSLDPSGELFF
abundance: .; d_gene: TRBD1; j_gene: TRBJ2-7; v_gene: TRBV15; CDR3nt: TGTGCCACCAGCAGAAACCGGGACAGGGGCTCCTACGAGCAGTACTTC; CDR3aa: CATSRNRDRGSYEQYF
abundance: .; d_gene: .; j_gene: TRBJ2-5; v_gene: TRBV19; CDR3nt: TGTGCCAGTACCAAAAGCGGGCAAGAGACCCAGTACTTC; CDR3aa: CASTKSGQETQYF
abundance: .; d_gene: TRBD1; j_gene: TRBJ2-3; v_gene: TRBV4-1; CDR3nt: TGCGCCAGCAGCCAAGCACGCGACCGGGACAGGGGGCGCTTTAAAATCCCAGATACGCAGTATTTT; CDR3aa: CASSQARDRDRGRFKIPDTQYF
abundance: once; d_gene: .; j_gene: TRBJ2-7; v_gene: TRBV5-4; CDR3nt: TGTGCCAGCAGCTTGAGGCCAGGGGGGTCTTACGAGCAGTACTTC; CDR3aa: CASSLRPGGSYEQYF
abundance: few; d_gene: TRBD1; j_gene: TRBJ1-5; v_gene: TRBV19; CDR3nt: TGTGCCAGTAGTCTGGACAGGGGCGGCAATCAGCCCCAGCATTTT; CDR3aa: CASSLDRGGNQPQHF
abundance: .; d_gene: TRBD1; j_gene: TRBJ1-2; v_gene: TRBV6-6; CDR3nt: TGTGCCAGCAGGGCCGGACAGGCGATTAACTATGGCTACACCTTC; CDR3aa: CASRAGQAINYGYTF
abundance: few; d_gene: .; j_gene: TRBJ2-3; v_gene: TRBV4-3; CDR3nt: TGCGCCAGCAGCCAAGATAGCGTTCGCAGGGGCGATACGCAGTATTTT; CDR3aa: CASSQDSVRRGDTQYF
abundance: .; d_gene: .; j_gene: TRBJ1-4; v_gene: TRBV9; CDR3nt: TGTGCCAGCAGCGTGGGCCGGGATGAACCGAATGAAAAACTGTTTTTT; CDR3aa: CASSVGRDEPNEKLFF
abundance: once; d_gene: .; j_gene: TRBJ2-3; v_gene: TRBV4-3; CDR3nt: TGCGCCAGCAGCCAAGGGGTGCTAGATACGCAGTATTTT; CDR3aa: CASSQGVLDTQYF
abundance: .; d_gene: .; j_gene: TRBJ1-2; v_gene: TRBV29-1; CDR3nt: TGCAGCGTGGCTGGACAGAGCTTTTATGGCTACACCTTC; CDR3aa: CSVAGQSFYGYTF
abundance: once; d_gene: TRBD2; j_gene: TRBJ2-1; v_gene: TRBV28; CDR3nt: TGTGCCAGCACCGTATTAGCGGGAAGCTCCTACAATGAGCAGTTCTTC; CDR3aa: CASTVLAGSSYNEQFF
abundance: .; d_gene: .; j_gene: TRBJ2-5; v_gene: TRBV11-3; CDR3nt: TGTGCCAGCAGCCTACAGGGTACTACGGGAGAGACCCAGTACTTC; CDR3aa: CASSLQGTTGETQYF
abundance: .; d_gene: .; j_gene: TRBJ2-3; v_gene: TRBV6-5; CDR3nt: TGTGCCAGCAGGCACCGCGGCACAGATACGCAGTATTTT; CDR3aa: CASRHRGTDTQYF
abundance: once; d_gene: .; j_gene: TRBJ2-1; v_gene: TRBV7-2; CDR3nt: TGTGCCAGCAGCTCTTACATGAACAATGAGCAGTTCTTC; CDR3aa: CASSSYMNNEQFF
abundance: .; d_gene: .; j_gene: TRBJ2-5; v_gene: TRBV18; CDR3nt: TGTGCCAGCTCAGGGGGCCCAGCGACCCAGTACTTC; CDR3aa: CASSGGPATQYF
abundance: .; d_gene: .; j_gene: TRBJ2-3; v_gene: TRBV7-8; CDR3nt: TGTGCCAGCAGCCGGATGGAATACACAGATACGCAGTATTTT; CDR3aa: CASSRMEYTDTQYF
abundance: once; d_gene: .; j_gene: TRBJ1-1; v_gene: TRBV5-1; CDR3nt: TGCGCCAGCAGCTTGGTAGGCGACACTGAAGCTTTCTTT; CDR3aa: CASSLVGDTEAFF
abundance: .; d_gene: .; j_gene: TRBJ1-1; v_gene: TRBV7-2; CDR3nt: TGTGCCAGCAGCTTACAGGTAGGGGGGAGGACTGAAGCTTTCTTT; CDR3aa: CASSLQVGGRTEAFF